The 27 T cell receptor beta chains below come from one sample, sequenced in a study of identical twins. TCRdb independently ran MiXCR on the 5' RACE reads; one entry per CDR3 protein. The sample shows roughly 710,000 distinct CDR3 sequences, around 6% of them seen only once. The sequencing input was naive T cells sorted from blood. All receptors come from a man between 18 and 29 years old in good health.

This clonotype was seen repeatedly, ten times or more. The V and J genes are TRBV20-1 and TRBJ2-6; the D gene is possibly TRBD2 (5 bases). There are 16 residues in the CDR3. Germline values: CDR1 DFQATT, CDR2 SNEGSKA (reference sequence). V was shortened by 0 bases and J by 1 base, with 10 bases between the two germline ends. Written as DNA, the CDR3 is TGCAGTGCTAGAGATTTTAGAGGGTCTGGGGCCAACGTCCTGACTTTC. Its translation is CSARDFRGSGANVLTF.

The table lists this clonotype with a few counts. The chain links TRBV7-8 to TRBJ2-5, with a possible D match to TRBD1 (7 bases). Germline loops: CDR1 SGHVS, CDR2 FQNEAQ. The CDR3 contains 14 residues. Trimming removed 5 bases at V and 2 bases at J, with 12 bases between. CDR3 sequence reads: CASSPGDRQETQYF. In nucleotides, the CDR3 is TGTGCCAGCAGCCCGGGGGACAGACAAGAGACCCAGTACTTC.

The J gene is TRBJ2-7, the V gene TRBV11-3; D uncertain. The CDR3 contains 14 residues. Per germline, CDR1 SGHNT and CDR2 YENEEA. V lost 1 base and J lost 6, with 13 bases in between. The CDR3: CASSLAGSTFEQYV. DNA for the CDR3: TGTGCCAGCAGCTTAGCGGGCAGTACCTTCGAGCAGTACGTC.

The chain carries TRBV11-2 and TRBJ2-6; D is ambiguous. The CDR3 spans 11 residues. Trimming took off 0 bases at V and 14 bases at J, with 5 bases between the two ends. CDR1 is SGHAT and CDR2 is FQNNGV in the germline V gene. The CDR3 DNA follows: TGTGCCAGCAGCTTAGAATCCCTCCTGACTTTC. Translating it yields CASSLESLLTF.

This clonotype has ten or more counts. The chain has TRBV9 and TRBJ2-2; tentatively, D is TRBD1 (6 bases). CDR1 SGDLS and CDR2 YYNGEE come from the germline V gene. Trimming pared 3 bases from V and 2 bases from J, leaving 11 bases between. This CDR3 is built from 15 residues. As DNA, the CDR3 is TGTGCCAGCAGCGCAAGTGGGGGCAACACCGGGGAGCTGTTTTTT. Translation gives CASSASGGNTGELFF.

This clonotype was seen ten or more times. The rearrangement uses TRBV7-2 and TRBJ2-1; possibly TRBD2 for D (5 bases). V gave up 3 bases and J gave up 5 bases, with 11 bases separating them. Germline lookup yields CDR1 SGHTA and CDR2 FQGNSA. The CDR3 covers 14 residues. CDR3 sequence (DNA): TGTGCCAGCAGCTTGTGGACTGGAAACAATGAGCAGTTCTTC. Protein: CASSLWTGNNEQFF.

This clonotype was seen more than once but under ten times. The chain couples TRBV4-3 to TRBJ2-7, with no clear D. Germline V gene data show CDR1 as LGHNA and CDR2 as YSLEER. The CDR3 has 15 residues. Trimming left V 1 base short and J 1 base short, with 11 bases between. This CDR3 reads CASSQALGPSYEQYF. In DNA form, the CDR3 reads TGCGCCAGCAGCCAAGCCCTAGGACCGTCCTACGAGCAGTACTTC.

The chain uses TRBV3-1 and TRBJ2-2; 7 bases are a match to TRBD2. There are 16 residues in the CDR3. Trimming cost V 1 base and J 1 base; bases outside gene matches: 3. CDR1 is LGHDT and CDR2 is YNNKEL in the germline V gene (reference sequence). CDR3 amino acids: CASSQVTGGNTGELFF. The CDR3 DNA reads as TGTGCCAGCAGCCAAGTTACGGGAGGGAACACCGGGGAGCTGTTTTTT.

Concerning this clonotype: A much larger clone is a single base away; this may be a read error. As the CDR3 is not closed by the conserved phenylalanine or tryptophan, this likely results from a read error. This chain connects TRBV20-1 to TRBJ2-1; 8 bases are shared with TRBD2. The CDR3 has 16 residues. CDR1 is DFQATT, CDR2 SNEGSKA, per germline (reference sequence). J was trimmed by 3 bases and V by 0 bases; bases with no gene match: 7. The CDR3 bases are TGCAGTGCTAGAGAGGATAGCGGGACATACTACAATGAGCAGTTCCTC. Its translation is CSAREDSGTYYNEQFL.

This clonotype appeared many times. This chain uses TRBV7-2 with TRBJ1-1; 8 bases are a match to TRBD1. The CDR3 runs 13 residues. Germline assignment: CDR1 SGHTA and CDR2 FQGNSA. Germline trimming cut 3 bases from V and 4 bases from J; bases unmatched to any gene: 1. CDR3 amino acids: CASSFTGGTEAFF. CDR3 DNA: TGTGCCAGCAGCTTTACAGGGGGCACTGAAGCTTTCTTT.

This clonotype was seen repeatedly, ten times or more. V and J are TRBV5-1 and TRBJ2-1, with TRBD1 identical over 8 bases. The germline V gene encodes CDR1 SGHRS and CDR2 YFSETQ. The CDR3 consists of 14 residues. J gave up 5 bases and V 2 bases, and 3 bases lay outside the gene matches. In DNA, the CDR3 is TGCGCCAGCAGCTTCGGACAGGGTCACAATGAGCAGTTCTTC. This gives the protein CASSFGQGHNEQFF.

The chain uses TRBV14 and TRBJ2-1; TRBD2 might be the D (5 bases). Trimming removed 3 bases at V and 2 bases at J, with 14 bases between. Germline CDR1 and CDR2: SGHDN and FVKESK. CDR3 size: 16 residues. CDR3 sequence reads: CASSHFAGSAYNEQFF. For the CDR3, the DNA is TGTGCCAGCAGCCATTTCGCTGGGAGCGCCTACAATGAGCAGTTCTTC.

There are many counts of this clonotype. This chain joins TRBV5-1 and TRBJ2-2; 12 bases map to TRBD2. The J segment lost 3 bases and the V segment lost 6 bases, leaving 6 bases of the junction unmatched. Germline CDR1 reads SGHRS; CDR2 reads YFSETQ. CDR3 length: 16 residues. CDR3 sequence reads: CASNLLAGGDTGELFF. The CDR3 DNA is TGCGCCAGCAACCTACTAGCGGGAGGTGACACCGGGGAGCTGTTTTTT.

This clonotype was detected many times. The chain combines TRBV20-1 with TRBJ2-3; D ambiguous. The CDR3 runs to 13 residues. Germline-derived CDR1 and CDR2 are DFQATT and SNEGSKA (reference sequence). Trimming took 0 bases from V and 3 from J, leaving 7 bases between them. CDR3 nucleotides: TGCAGTGCTAGAGAGACAACTACAGATACGCAGTATTTT. Encoded protein: CSARETTTDTQYF.

The V and J genes are TRBV27 and TRBJ2-7; 7 bases are a match to TRBD2. CDR1 and CDR2 (germline): MNHEY, SMNVEV (reference sequence). With 8 bases clipped from V and 3 bases from J, the junction kept 10 bases outside the gene matches. The CDR3 runs to 14 residues. Written as DNA, the CDR3 is TGTGCCAGCTCCCCGGGACTATACTTCTACGAGCAGTACGTC. Amino acid sequence: CASSPGLYFYEQYV.

This clonotype has ten or more counts. The gene calls are TRBV20-1 and TRBJ2-7, with a tentative D call TRBD1 (6 bases). Deletions cut 2 bases from V and 2 bases from J, with 10 bases between. CDR3 length: 13 residues. CDR1 DFQATT and CDR2 SNEGSKA come from the germline V gene (reference sequence). The CDR3 protein is CSARPRDTYEQYV. CDR3 in DNA: TGCAGTGCTAGACCCCGGGACACCTACGAGCAGTACGTC.

This clonotype has a count of ten or more. The chain couples TRBV18 to TRBJ2-2, with 8 bases identical to TRBD1. The J segment lost 2 bases and the V segment lost 2 bases, leaving 4 bases of the junction unmatched. From germline, CDR1 is KGHSH and CDR2 LQKENI. The CDR3 spans 16 residues. The CDR3 spells CASSPIQGANTGELFF. The DNA of the CDR3 is TGTGCCAGCTCACCAATTCAGGGGGCCAACACCGGGGAGCTGTTTTTT.

CDR3 coding DNA: TGTGCCAGCAGTTTATCAGATTCGGGGTCGGGCCAGCCCCAGCATTTT. This translates into CASSLSDSGSGQPQHF. This chain links TRBV12-3 or TRBV12-4 with TRBJ1-5; D uncertain. V was cut by 2 bases and J by 7 bases, with 18 bases left in between. The CDR3 length is 16 residues.

At least ten counts were recorded for this clonotype. The V gene is TRBV12-3 or TRBV12-4, the J gene TRBJ2-7; TRBD1 or TRBD2 may be the D gene (5 bases each). Trimming cost V 6 bases and J 0 bases, with 21 bases left between them. CDR3 length equals 17 residues. The CDR3 protein is CASSSRGASSVSYEQYF. CDR3 DNA: TGTGCCAGCAGCTCGAGAGGGGCCTCCAGCGTCTCCTACGAGCAGTACTTC.

At least ten counts were recorded for this clonotype. The chain recombines TRBV5-1 with TRBJ1-1; 9 bases are shared with TRBD1. CDR3 size: 15 residues. The V gene's germline CDR1 is SGHRS and CDR2 YFSETQ. Unmatched junction bases numbered 9, after V lost 4 bases and J lost 5 bases. The CDR3 sequence: CASSADTGGRTEAFF. The CDR3 nucleotides are TGCGCCAGCAGCGCGGATACAGGGGGCAGGACTGAAGCTTTCTTT.

This clonotype was recorded many times. This chain uses TRBV12-3 or TRBV12-4 with TRBJ2-3; either TRBD1 or TRBD2 may fit D (5 bases each). V was trimmed by 6 bases and J by 6 bases, leaving 19 bases between them. This CDR3 is built from 15 residues. The CDR3 bases are TGTGCCAGCAGCCGGACGGGACCGATGGGCGATACGCAGTATTTT. Protein sequence: CASSRTGPMGDTQYF.

This clonotype was picked up a small number of times. The gene calls are TRBV7-6 and TRBJ2-1; 9 bases align to TRBD2. Germline values: CDR1 SGHVS, CDR2 FNYEAQ. V lost 5 bases, J lost 1 base, and 15 bases stayed unmatched. This CDR3 is built from 19 residues. CDR3 protein: CASSKRHSGRTGSYNEQFF. CDR3 coding DNA: TGTGCCAGCAGCAAACGCCACAGCGGGAGGACGGGGTCCTACAATGAGCAGTTCTTC.

This chain connects TRBV6-2 or TRBV6-3 to TRBJ1-1, with no clear D. The CDR3 covers 13 residues. V dropped 5 bases and J dropped 3 bases, with 10 bases sitting between them. From germline, CDR1 is MNHEY and CDR2 SVGEGT. The CDR3 region is CASSVLQDTEAFF. The CDR3 nucleotides read TGTGCCAGCAGTGTGTTGCAGGACACTGAAGCTTTCTTT.

In this sample, this clonotype turned up many times. The chain has TRBV7-9 and TRBJ2-3; 9 bases line up with TRBD2. The CDR3 sequence is 16 residues long. Germline CDR1 SEHNR, CDR2 FQNEAQ (reference sequence). V lost 4 bases and J lost 0; bases outside the gene matches: 5. DNA of the CDR3: TGTGCCAGCAGCTCATATCTAGCGGGAAGCACAGATACGCAGTATTTT. It yields the protein CASSSYLAGSTDTQYF.

This clonotype was seen ten or more times. The CDR3 loop reads CSVEEGNEQFF. The CDR3 coding sequence is TGCAGCGTTGAGGAGGGCAATGAGCAGTTCTTC. The chain carries TRBV29-1 and TRBJ2-1; tentatively, D is TRBD2 (6 bases). V lost 3 bases and J lost 6, with 6 bases in between. CDR3 length equals 11 residues. Germline CDR1 SQVTM, CDR2 ANQGSEA.

The sample holds many counts of this clonotype. V and J are TRBV20-1 and TRBJ2-1; tentatively, D is TRBD1 (6 bases). V lost 1 base and J 4 bases, leaving 11 bases between the germline ends. This CDR3 is built from 14 residues. CDR1 and CDR2 from the germline V gene are DFQATT and SNEGSKA (reference sequence). DNA of the CDR3: TGCAGTGCTAGAGCCGGGACATATTACAATGAGCAGTTCTTC. It codes for CSARAGTYYNEQFF.

The CDR3 sequence is CASSAQGVGETQYF. DNA of the CDR3: TGTGCCAGCAGTGCTCAGGGAGTAGGAGAGACCCAGTACTTC. The rearrangement links TRBV6-1 to TRBJ2-5; perhaps D is TRBD1 or TRBD2 (5 bases each). The CDR3 totals 14 residues. The germline CDR1 and CDR2 sequences are MNHNS and SASEGT. V gave up 4 bases and J gave up 4 bases, with 13 bases separating them.